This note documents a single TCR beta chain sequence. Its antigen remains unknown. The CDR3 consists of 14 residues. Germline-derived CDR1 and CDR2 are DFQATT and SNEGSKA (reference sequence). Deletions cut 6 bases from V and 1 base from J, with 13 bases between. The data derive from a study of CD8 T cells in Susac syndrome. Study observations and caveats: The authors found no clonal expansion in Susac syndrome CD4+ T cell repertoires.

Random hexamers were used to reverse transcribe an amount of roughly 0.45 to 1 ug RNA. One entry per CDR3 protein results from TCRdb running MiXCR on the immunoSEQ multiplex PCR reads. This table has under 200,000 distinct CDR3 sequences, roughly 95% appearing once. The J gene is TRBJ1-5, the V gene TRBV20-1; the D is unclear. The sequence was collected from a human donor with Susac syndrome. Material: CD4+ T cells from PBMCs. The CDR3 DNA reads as TGCAGTGCCCGACCCGGGATCAGCAATCAGCCCCAGCATTTT. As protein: CSARPGISNQPQHF.